These T cell receptor beta chains were read from a single sample in a study of cytomegalovirus exposure and HLA in healthy donors. Sequenced by immunoSEQ multiplex PCR; TCRdb stores in-frame clones only, minus some. This table has 120,000 or so clones, 88% appearing once. The sequenced sample was PBMCs. These receptors came from a man aged 25 to 40 in good health and CMV-seronegative. CDR3s include the opening cysteine and the closing phenylalanine or tryptophan. A D gene is named only where the DNA matches it firmly. Some rows mark clone size as missing; the rest say once, few, many or name a class of expanded clone.

clone size	CDR3 length	V gene	J gene	D gene	CDR3 protein	CDR3 DNA
-	11	TRBV30	TRBJ1-2	-	CAWAGFYGYTF	TGTGCCTGGGCAGGGTTTTATGGCTACACCTTC
-	15	TRBV4-1	TRBJ2-7	TRBD2	CASSQVAGAWGEQYF	TGCGCCAGCAGCCAAGTGGCGGGAGCTTGGGGCGAGCAGTACTTC
-	15	TRBV27	TRBJ2-2	-	CASSHIPPSTGELFF	TGTGCCAGCAGTCACATCCCCCCTTCCACCGGGGAGCTGTTTTTT
-	16	TRBV5-1	TRBJ1-2	TRBD1	CASSLGQGAGDYGYTF	TGCGCCAGCAGCTTGGGACAGGGGGCGGGTGACTATGGCTACACCTTC
-	14	TRBV27	TRBJ1-2	TRBD1	CASSSRDRVYGYTF	TGTGCCAGCAGTTCCCGGGACAGGGTGTATGGCTACACCTTC
-	11	TRBV5-1	TRBJ2-5	-	CASSFGETQYF	TGCGCCAGCAGCTTCGGAGAGACCCAGTACTTC
-	17	TRBV27	TRBJ1-5	TRBD1	CASSITRTGVRDQPQHF	TGTGCCAGCAGTATTACCAGGACAGGGGTTAGGGATCAGCCCCAGCATTTT
-	15	TRBV5-6	TRBJ1-5	TRBD1	CASSNMDRVNQPQHF	TGTGCCAGCAGCAATATGGACAGGGTGAATCAGCCCCAGCATTTT
-	15	TRBV2	TRBJ1-3	TRBD1	CASSIVRGSGNTIYF	TGTGCCAGCAGTATTGTCAGGGGGTCTGGAAACACCATATATTTT
-	14	TRBV5-1	TRBJ1-2	-	CASSLAEQKNGYTF	TGCGCCAGCAGCTTGGCCGAACAGAAAAATGGCTACACCTTC
-	17	TRBV9	TRBJ1-3	-	CASSPERAAGSGNTIYF	TGTGCCAGCAGCCCAGAGCGCGCAGCCGGCTCTGGAAACACCATATATTTT
few	16	TRBV18	TRBJ1-3	TRBD1	CASSPSGQPSGNTIYF	TGTGCCAGCTCACCATCGGGACAGCCCTCTGGAAACACCATATATTTT
-	14	TRBV6-5	TRBJ2-1	-	CASSYSGGGNEQFF	TGTGCCAGCAGTTACTCGGGAGGGGGGAATGAGCAGTTCTTC
-	14	TRBV5-1	TRBJ2-7	TRBD1	CASSSGQADYEQYF	TGCGCCAGCAGCTCCGGACAGGCCGACTACGAGCAGTACTTC
-	13	TRBV9	TRBJ1-5	-	CASSVDENQPQHF	TGTGCCAGCAGCGTAGATGAGAATCAGCCCCAGCATTTT
-	16	TRBV7-2	TRBJ1-6	-	CASSLEQGSYNSPLHF	TGTGCCAGCAGCTTAGAGCAGGGGTCCTATAATTCACCCCTCCACTTT
once	16	TRBV4-2	TRBJ2-1	TRBD2	CASSQRTSGKHNEQFF	TGTGCCAGCAGCCAACGGACTAGCGGGAAACACAATGAGCAGTTCTTC
-	16	TRBV7-9	TRBJ2-5	TRBD2	CASRPVSGGDVETQYF	TGTGCCAGCAGACCAGTTAGCGGGGGAGACGTGGAGACCCAGTACTTC
-	13	TRBV5-1	TRBJ1-1	-	CASSSTGNTEAFF	TGCGCCAGCAGCTCCACGGGGAACACTGAAGCTTTCTTT
-	14	TRBV7-2	TRBJ1-2	-	CASSPRAGNYGYTF	TGTGCCAGCAGCCCCCGGGCAGGGAACTATGGCTACACCTTC
-	16	TRBV14	TRBJ2-1	TRBD1	CASSLDLGQNYNEQFF	TGTGCCAGCAGCCTTGATTTGGGACAGAATTACAATGAGCAGTTCTTC
-	16	TRBV5-1	TRBJ2-1	-	CASSSAAMSSYNEQFF	TGCGCCAGCAGCTCGGCGGCTATGTCCTCCTACAATGAGCAGTTCTTC
-	18	TRBV2	TRBJ2-3	-	CASRFKPWTAPSTDTQYF	TGTGCCAGCCGATTTAAACCTTGGACAGCTCCTAGCACAGATACGCAGTATTTT
-	15	TRBV10-2	TRBJ2-3	-	CASSDGLALGDTQYF	TGCGCCAGCAGTGATGGTCTAGCCCTCGGCGATACGCAGTATTTT
-	13	TRBV5-1	TRBJ1-2	-	CASSLESDSGYTF	TGCGCCAGCAGCTTGGAGTCAGACTCTGGCTACACCTTC
once	12	TRBV5-6	TRBJ2-7	-	CASSPQGYEQYF	TGTGCCAGCAGCCCACAGGGTTACGAGCAGTACTTC
-	11	TRBV20-1	TRBJ2-7	TRBD1	CSARQGVEQYF	TGCAGTGCAAGACAGGGGGTCGAGCAGTACTTC
-	12	TRBV30	TRBJ2-7	TRBD1	CACDRGKYEQYF	TGTGCCTGTGACAGGGGTAAATACGAGCAGTACTTC
few	14	TRBV6-6	TRBJ1-5	TRBD1	CASSPGGSNQPQHF	TGTGCCAGCAGTCCAGGGGGCAGCAATCAGCCCCAGCATTTT
-	21	TRBV21-1	TRBJ2-1	-	CASSKRDSGLAGVNPYNEQFF	TGTGCCAGCAGCAAAAGGGACTCGGGACTAGCGGGAGTAAACCCCTACAATGAGCAGTTCTTC
-	16	TRBV19	TRBJ1-2	-	CASSPNPPTDNYGYTF	TGTGCCAGTAGCCCAAATCCCCCCACAGATAACTATGGCTACACCTTC
-	11	TRBV2	TRBJ2-7	-	CASSDVSEEYF	TGTGCCAGCAGTGACGTTTCGGAGGAGTACTTC
-	14	TRBV6-5	TRBJ1-2	-	CASSAPGIGYGYTF	TGTGCCAGCAGTGCCCCAGGGATTGGCTATGGCTACACCTTC
once	14	TRBV7-2	TRBJ1-1	-	CASSSSGGWTEAFF	TGTGCCAGCAGCTCCTCCGGGGGATGGACTGAAGCTTTCTTT
-	14	TRBV10-2	TRBJ1-5	-	CASRTPQHDQPQHF	TGCGCCAGCAGGACTCCCCAACACGACCAGCCCCAGCATTTT
-	14	TRBV19	TRBJ1-2	TRBD1	CASSRGQGRHGYTF	TGTGCCAGTAGTCGTGGACAGGGGCGGCATGGCTACACCTTC
-	13	TRBV7-2	TRBJ1-1	-	CASSLERAGEAFF	TGTGCCAGCAGCTTGGAGCGGGCGGGTGAAGCTTTCTTT
-	16	TRBV7-6	TRBJ2-7	-	CASSLAPTGSGYEQYF	TGTGCCAGCAGCTTAGCCCCGACAGGTTCGGGGTACGAGCAGTACTTC
-	14	TRBV4-1	TRBJ2-1	-	CASSQESSRDEQFF	TGCGCCAGCAGCCAAGAGTCATCCCGCGATGAGCAGTTCTTC
-	14	TRBV7-2	TRBJ2-7	TRBD1	CASSLTGTAYEQYF	TGTGCCAGCAGCCTGACCGGGACAGCATACGAGCAGTACTTC
-	15	TRBV7-8	TRBJ1-5	-	CASSLGESSNQPQHF	TGTGCCAGCAGCTTAGGGGAGTCTAGCAATCAGCCCCAGCATTTT
-	14	TRBV2	TRBJ1-5	TRBD1	CASSVDRGNQPQHF	TGTGCCAGCAGTGTAGACAGGGGGAATCAGCCCCAGCATTTT
-	15	TRBV11-2	TRBJ2-1	-	CASSLEQSSYNEQFF	TGTGCCAGCAGCTTAGAACAGAGCTCCTACAATGAGCAGTTCTTC
-	15	TRBV7-9	TRBJ2-7	-	CASSLVRATGYEQYF	TGTGCCAGCAGCTTAGTAAGAGCGACCGGCTACGAGCAGTACTTC
-	13	TRBV11-2	TRBJ2-7	-	CASSSGLSYEQYF	TGTGCCAGCAGCTCGGGATTATCCTACGAGCAGTACTTC
many	14	TRBV29-1	TRBJ2-1	TRBD2	CSVGTSGLYNEQFF	TGCAGCGTTGGGACTAGCGGGCTCTACAATGAGCAGTTCTTC
-	14	TRBV6-5	TRBJ2-1	TRBD1	CASSRDRGMNEQFF	TGTGCCAGCAGCCGGGACAGGGGGATGAATGAGCAGTTCTTC
-	14	TRBV14	TRBJ1-1	-	CASSPVVDYTEAFF	TGTGCCAGCAGCCCAGTAGTAGACTACACTGAAGCTTTCTTT
-	13	TRBV6-6	TRBJ1-2	-	CASSKTPNYGYTF	TGTGCCAGCAGCAAAACACCTAACTATGGCTACACCTTC
few	14	TRBV6-4	TRBJ2-3	TRBD1	CASSEGQGADTQYF	TGTGCCAGCAGTGAGGGACAGGGGGCAGATACGCAGTATTTT